The text below deals with one TCR beta chain. Its specificity is not known. These data originate in a study of post-analysis software for immune sequencing data. Looking at the study overall: The courses of disease that were included comprised relapsing-remitting, secondary progressive and progressive-relapsing multiple sclerosis. The study, taken as a whole, reports: Controls showed lower frequencies than patients for roughly five TRBV segments, and TRBV5-6, TRBV5-1 and TRBV20-1 were among these.

The library was made from cDNA and included unique molecular identifiers. TCRdb recomputed calls from the PCR reads with MiXCR, one row per CDR3 protein. This sample has about 770,000 distinct CDR3 sequences, with under 60% found just once. CDR1 and CDR2 (germline): LGHDT, YNNKEL (reference sequence). There are 16 residues in the CDR3. V dropped 3 bases and J dropped 12; count of bases not matched to a gene: 11. The V and J genes are TRBV3-1 and TRBJ2-1; the match to TRBD2 covers 13 bases. Sequences were obtained from blood. This receptor was identified in a girl aged 10-17 years with multiple sclerosis. CDR3: CASSHGLAGVVVRQFF. DNA for the CDR3: TGTGCCAGCAGCCACGGACTAGCGGGAGTTGTGGTGAGGCAGTTCTTC.